This record looks at one T cell receptor beta chain sequence and its context. Its antigen is currently not known. There are no base qualities to consult, and no much larger clone falls within one base. TCR beta CDR3 regions were sequenced from DNA using the immunoSEQ Assay. In the source study's methods: T cell density was computed as TCR beta template counts normalized to usable DNA estimated by amplifying housekeeping genes. The preseqR package was used to estimate richness by extrapolating to 400,000 templates for PBMC samples and to 120,000 templates for tissue samples. Clonality was calculated as one minus Pielou's evenness. Differential abundance testing on productive amino-acid clonotypes, with a minimum total count of 5 and an alpha of 0.1, was used to identify tissue-enriched TCRs. The Jaccard Index and the Morisita Overlap Index were used to quantify repertoire overlap between compartments. TCR beta CDR3s were clustered by GLIPH together with public tetramer-defined viral CDR3s, and at least three viral sequences plus V-gene enrichment were required for viral motifs. What TCRdb holds here is the immuneACCESS table cut down to in-frame rearrangements. Part of the clones is not present; checked against another copy, under half of the missing clones reflect an unresolved V gene, and the others are unexplained. Clonal size and the V and J genes are those of that table, whereas D and trimming came from the DNA. This sample is represented by 35,000 to 40,000 clones; 82% of them were singletons. Clones ranked in the top ten supply approximately 15% of the sample.

The sample belongs to a study of T cells in localized non-small cell lung cancer (TCRdb year 2020). As for the study more broadly: The study examined T cell repertoires in approximately 240 patients with early-stage NSCLC and compared tumors with uninvolved tumor-adjacent lungs. All 220 or so NSCLC patients in the cohort were treatment-naive and had localized lung tumors that were resected. NSCLC patients had a mean age of around 61 years, and 120 to 150 were male and about 110 female. Summary of the overall study and its limitations: Since the design was exploratory, TCR variables were selected using unadjusted p-values with no false-discovery rate correction. The highest T cell clonality was observed in uninvolved tumor-adjacent lung, where clonality exceeded that of tumor, suggesting that antigenic responses were more focused in uninvolved tumor-adjacent lung. Longer overall survival was associated with higher blood T cell density, whereas shorter survival was associated with higher adjacent-lung clonality. Because multi-region sequencing of the tumors was not done, intratumor heterogeneity could not be ruled out. A median of about 53 of the top 100 tumor clones were detected in paired uninvolved adjacent lung, and 28 of these tumor clones were also found among the top 100 clones of the paired uninvolved adjacent lung.

In the germline V gene (reference sequence), CDR1 corresponds to LNHDA and CDR2 to SQIVND. Trimming accounts for 6 bases at V and 7 bases at J, while the number of junction bases matched to no gene is 21. Including the terminal cysteine and phenylalanine, the CDR3 comprises 19 residues. The DNA shown is the 57-base CDR3, in frame from base 1. At diagnosis, peripheral blood, uninvolved tumor-adjacent lung and tumor were collected and were preserved as a mix of fresh-frozen and FFPE material. Blood samples were analyzed as peripheral blood mononuclear cells for TCR repertoire profiling. The receptor's source is a male donor older than 55 with stage III squamous cell lung carcinoma. The V and J segments used are TRBV19 and TRBJ2-1, and TRBD2 aligns with 10 junction nucleotides. The material sequenced was peripheral blood, taken before any cancer treatment. The CDR3 has the sequence CASRPTQGIAGGRWNEQFF. In nucleotides, the sequence is TGTGCCAGTAGACCCACTCAGGGGATAGCGGGAGGCCGTTGGAATGAGCAGTTCTTC.